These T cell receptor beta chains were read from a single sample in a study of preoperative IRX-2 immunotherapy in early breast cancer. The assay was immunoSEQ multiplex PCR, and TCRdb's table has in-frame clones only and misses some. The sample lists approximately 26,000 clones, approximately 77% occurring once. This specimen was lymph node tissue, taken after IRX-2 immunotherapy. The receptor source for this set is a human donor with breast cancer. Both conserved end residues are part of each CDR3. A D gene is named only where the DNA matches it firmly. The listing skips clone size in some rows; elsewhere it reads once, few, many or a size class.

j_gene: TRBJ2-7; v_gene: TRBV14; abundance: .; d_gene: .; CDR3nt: TGTGCCAGCAGCCAAGACAGGGTGTCCGAGCAGTACTTC; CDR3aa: CASSQDRVSEQYF
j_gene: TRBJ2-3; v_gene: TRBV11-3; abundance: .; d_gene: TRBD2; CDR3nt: TGTGCCAGCAGCCCCCCGGGGGGAGCGGCTGGCGATACGCAGTATTTT; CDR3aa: CASSPPGGAAGDTQYF
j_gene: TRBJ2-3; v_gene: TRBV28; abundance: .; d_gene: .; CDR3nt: TGTGCCAGCAATTTATCGGGAGTAGATACGCAGTATTTT; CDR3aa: CASNLSGVDTQYF
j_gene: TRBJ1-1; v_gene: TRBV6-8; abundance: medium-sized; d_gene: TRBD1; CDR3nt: TGTGCCATCAGACAGGGTGAGGACACTGAAGCTTTCTTT; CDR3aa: CAIRQGEDTEAFF
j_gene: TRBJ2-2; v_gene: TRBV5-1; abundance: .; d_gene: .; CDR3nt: TGCGCCAGCAGCTTAAGTTGGGGACACACCGGGGAGCTGTTTTTT; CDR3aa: CASSLSWGHTGELFF
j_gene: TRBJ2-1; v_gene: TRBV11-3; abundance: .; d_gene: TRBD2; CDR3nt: TGTGCCAGCAGCTTTCTGGGAGGGTTGGGTAATGAGCAGTTCTTC; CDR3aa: CASSFLGGLGNEQFF
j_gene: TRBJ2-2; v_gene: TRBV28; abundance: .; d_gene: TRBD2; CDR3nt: TGTGCCAGCAGTCGAGGGGGTCTAGCGGGACGAACCGGGGAGCTGTTTTTT; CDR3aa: CASSRGGLAGRTGELFF
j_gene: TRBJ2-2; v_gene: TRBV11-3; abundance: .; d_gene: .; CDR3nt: TGTGCCAGCACCTCGGGGGACACGATTTACACCGGGGAGCTGTTTTTT; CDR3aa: CASTSGDTIYTGELFF
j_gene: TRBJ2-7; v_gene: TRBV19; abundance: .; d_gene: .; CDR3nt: TGTGCCAGTATGCCCGGGGACTCCTACGAGCAGTACTTC; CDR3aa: CASMPGDSYEQYF
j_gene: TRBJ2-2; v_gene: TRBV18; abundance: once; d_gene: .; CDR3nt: TGTGCCAGCTCCCCGGCAGTTAGGCGCACCGGGGAGCTGTTTTTT; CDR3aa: CASSPAVRRTGELFF
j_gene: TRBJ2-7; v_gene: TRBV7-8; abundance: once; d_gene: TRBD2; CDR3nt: TGTGCCAGCAGCTTCGGGGGGGCCTCCTACGAGCAGTACTTC; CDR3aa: CASSFGGASYEQYF
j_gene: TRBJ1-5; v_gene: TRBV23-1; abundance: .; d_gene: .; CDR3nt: TGCGCCAGCAGCCAAGATCCCCGTTCGGGACGCCAGCCCCAGCATTTT; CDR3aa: CASSQDPRSGRQPQHF
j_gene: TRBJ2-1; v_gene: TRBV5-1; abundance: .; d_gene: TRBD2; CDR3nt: TGCGCCAGCACCCTGAGTCCAAGCGGGAGGGCAACCAATGAGCAGTTCTTC; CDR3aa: CASTLSPSGRATNEQFF
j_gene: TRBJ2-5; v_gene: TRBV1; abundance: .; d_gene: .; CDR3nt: TGCGCCAGCAGCCAAGATCGATGGGAGGAGACCCAGTACTTC; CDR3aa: CASSQDRWEETQYF
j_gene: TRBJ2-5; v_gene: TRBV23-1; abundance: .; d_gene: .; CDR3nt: TGCGCCAGCAGCCAAGACCGGGTGGGCCCCAGCGTCGGAGAGACCCAGTACTTC; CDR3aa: CASSQDRVGPSVGETQYF
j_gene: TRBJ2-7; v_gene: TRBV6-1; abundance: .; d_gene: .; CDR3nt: TGTGCCAGCAGTGAAGTTCCTACCTACGAGCAGTACTTC; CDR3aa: CASSEVPTYEQYF
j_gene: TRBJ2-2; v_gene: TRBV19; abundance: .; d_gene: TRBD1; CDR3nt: TGTGCCAGTAACCCAGGGGGACGCACCGGGGAGCTGTTTTTT; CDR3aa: CASNPGGRTGELFF
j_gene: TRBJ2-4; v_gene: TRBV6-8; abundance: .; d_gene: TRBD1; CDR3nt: TGTGCCAGCATGGGGACAGGGGAGGCCAAAAACATTCAGTACTTC; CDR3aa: CASMGTGEAKNIQYF
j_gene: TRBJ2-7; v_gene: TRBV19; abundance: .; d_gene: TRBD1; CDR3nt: TGTGCCAGTAGCCTGGGGGACAGGGCTTACGAGCAGTACTTC; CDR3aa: CASSLGDRAYEQYF
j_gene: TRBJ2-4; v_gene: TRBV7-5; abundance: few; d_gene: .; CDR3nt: TGTGCCAGCAGCTTAAAGGGACTACAGGTGGGAAACATTCAGTACTTC; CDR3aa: CASSLKGLQVGNIQYF
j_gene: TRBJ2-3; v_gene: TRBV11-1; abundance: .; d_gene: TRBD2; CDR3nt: TGTGCCAGCAGCTCCGGACTAGCGCGTTACACAGATACGCAGTATTTT; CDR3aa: CASSSGLARYTDTQYF
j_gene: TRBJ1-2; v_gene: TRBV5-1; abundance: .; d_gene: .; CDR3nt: TGCGCCAGCAGCAATTTACCCCCTAACTATGGCTACACCTTC; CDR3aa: CASSNLPPNYGYTF
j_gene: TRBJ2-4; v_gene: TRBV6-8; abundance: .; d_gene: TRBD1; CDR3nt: TGTGCCAGCAGTTCCCAGGGGGTCGCCAAAAACATTCAGTACTTC; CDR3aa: CASSSQGVAKNIQYF
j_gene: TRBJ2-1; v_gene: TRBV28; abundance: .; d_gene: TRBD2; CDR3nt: TGTGCCAGCAACCCCCTGTGGGGAGGGATTAGCGGGAGAGTCGGCAATGAGCAGTTCTTC; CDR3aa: CASNPLWGGISGRVGNEQFF
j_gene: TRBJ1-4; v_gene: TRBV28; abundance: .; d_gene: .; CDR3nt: TGTGCCAGCACCAGGGGAGGGGGAAGAAATGAAAAACTGTTTTTT; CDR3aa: CASTRGGGRNEKLFF
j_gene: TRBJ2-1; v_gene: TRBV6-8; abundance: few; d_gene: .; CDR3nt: TGTGCCATCAGTGTTAGAGGGGGGGACAATGAGCAGTTCTTC; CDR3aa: CAISVRGGDNEQFF
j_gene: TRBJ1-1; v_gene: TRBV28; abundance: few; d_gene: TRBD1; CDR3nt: TGTGCCAGCATCATCAGGGGGGCCAACACTGAAGCTTTCTTT; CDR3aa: CASIIRGANTEAFF
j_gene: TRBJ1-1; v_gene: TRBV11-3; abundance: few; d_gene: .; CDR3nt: TGTGCCAGCAGATATAGGGGGGGGAACACTGAAGCTTTCTTT; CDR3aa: CASRYRGGNTEAFF
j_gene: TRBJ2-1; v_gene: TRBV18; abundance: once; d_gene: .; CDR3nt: TGTGCCAGCCTCGGGGTGGATGAACGCAACAATGAGCAGTTCTTC; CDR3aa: CASLGVDERNNEQFF
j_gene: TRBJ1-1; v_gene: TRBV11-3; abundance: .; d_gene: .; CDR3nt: TGTGCCAGCAGCTTATCCATTCAGGGCAGGGAAAACACTGAAGCTTTCTTT; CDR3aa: CASSLSIQGRENTEAFF
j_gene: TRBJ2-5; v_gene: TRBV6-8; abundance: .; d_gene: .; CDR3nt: TGTGCCAGCAGGGCCCCCTCACCCCAGACCCAGTACTTC; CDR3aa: CASRAPSPQTQYF
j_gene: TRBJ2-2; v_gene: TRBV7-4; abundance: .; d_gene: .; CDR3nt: TGTGCCAGCAGCTTAGAGGGACGATCGGGGGAGCTGTTTTTT; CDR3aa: CASSLEGRSGELFF
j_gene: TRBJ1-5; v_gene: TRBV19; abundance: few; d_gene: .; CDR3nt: TGTGCCAGTAGTAGGGGGTTAGGTAATCAGCCCCAGCATTTT; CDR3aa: CASSRGLGNQPQHF
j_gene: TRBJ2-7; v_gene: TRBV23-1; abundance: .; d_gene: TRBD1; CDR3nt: TGCGCCAGCAGCCAAGAGGGGGACAGGGCGAGCGAGCAGTACTTC; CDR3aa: CASSQEGDRASEQYF
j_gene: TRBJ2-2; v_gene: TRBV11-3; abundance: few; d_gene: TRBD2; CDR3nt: TGTGCCAGCAGCATGCGACAGGCGGGGGGGACCGGGGAGCTGTTTTTT; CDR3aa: CASSMRQAGGTGELFF
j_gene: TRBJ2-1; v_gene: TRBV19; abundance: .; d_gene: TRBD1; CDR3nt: TGTGCCAGTAGTCGAAAGGGACAGGGGTCTTACAATGAGCAGTTCTTC; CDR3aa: CASSRKGQGSYNEQFF
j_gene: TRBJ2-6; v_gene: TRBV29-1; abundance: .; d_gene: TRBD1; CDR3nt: TGCAGCATTGGGACAGCCGGGGCCAACGTCCTGACTTTC; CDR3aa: CSIGTAGANVLTF
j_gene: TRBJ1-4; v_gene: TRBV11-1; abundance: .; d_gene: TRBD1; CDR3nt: TGTGCCAGCAGCTTTGGGGTCGAGACAGGGAAACTGTTTTTT; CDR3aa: CASSFGVETGKLFF
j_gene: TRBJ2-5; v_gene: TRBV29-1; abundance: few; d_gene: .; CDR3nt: TGCAGCGTGCAACCGGGTTTCCAAGAGACCCAGTACTTC; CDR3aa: CSVQPGFQETQYF
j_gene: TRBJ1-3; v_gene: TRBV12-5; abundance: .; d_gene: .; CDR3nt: TGTGCCAGCGGCCGGCGACCGGACTCTGGAAACACCATATATTTT; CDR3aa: CASGRRPDSGNTIYF
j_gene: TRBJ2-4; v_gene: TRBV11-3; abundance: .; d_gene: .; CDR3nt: TGTGCCAGCAGCCGTCAGTGGGACAATGGAGGGTCTCAGTACTTC; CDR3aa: CASSRQWDNGGSQYF
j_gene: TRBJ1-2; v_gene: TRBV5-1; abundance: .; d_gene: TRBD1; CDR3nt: TGCGCCAGCAGATACGGGACAGGGGGCAACTATGGCTACACCTTC; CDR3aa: CASRYGTGGNYGYTF
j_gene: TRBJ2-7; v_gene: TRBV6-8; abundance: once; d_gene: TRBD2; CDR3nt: TGTGCCAGCAGTTACGCTGCTCCCGGGACTAGCGGGAACGGCGAGCAGTACTTC; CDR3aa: CASSYAAPGTSGNGEQYF
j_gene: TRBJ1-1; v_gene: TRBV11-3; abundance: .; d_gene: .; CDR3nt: TGTGCCAGCAGCTTACCACGACAGAACACTGAAGCTTTCTTT; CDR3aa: CASSLPRQNTEAFF
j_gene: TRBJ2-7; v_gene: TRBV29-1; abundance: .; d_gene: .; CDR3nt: TGCAGCGTTTCCGAGCGGGCCTCCTACGAGCAGTACTTC; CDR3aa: CSVSERASYEQYF